The 22 T cell receptor beta chains below all came from one sample that was sequenced in a study of CXCR3-negative and CXCR3-positive naive CD8 T cells. Notes on the study in general: The study found more hydrophobic TRB CDR3s in CXCR3-positive naive cells than in CXCR3-negative naive cells.

No antigen has been assigned to these receptors. All TRB cDNA libraries came from 5' RACE performed with UMI labels. After re-calling the 5' RACE reads, TCRdb lists one entry per CDR3 protein, DNA absent. The sample is made up of some 140,000 distinct CDR3 sequences, and the top ten hold about 0.44% of it. Sequencing was performed on naive CXCR3+ CD8+ T cells from blood. This sample's subset: CD45RO-CCR7+CD27+CD95- naive CD8+ T cells expressing CXCR3 (TNR3+). All receptors derive from a human donor in good health. Some clones in this sample may be carry-over from other donors' samples.

The chain recombines TRBV5-6 with TRBJ2-1. Germline V gene lookup returns CDR1 SGHDT and CDR2 YYEEEE. The length of the CDR3 is 15 residues. The CDR3 loop reads CASSLGWGTYNEQFF. Together with reference TRBV5-6 and TRBJ2-1, the CDR3 gives the full variable domain: DAGVTQSPTHLIKTRGQQVTLRCSPKSGHDTVSWYQQALGQGPQFIFQYYEEEERQRGNFPDRFSGHQFPNYSSELNVNALLLGDSALYLCASSLGWGTYNEQFFGPGTRLTVL.

The CDR3 here is CASSVDGGATYEQYF. The chain has TRBV9 and TRBJ2-7. This CDR3 comprises 15 residues. CDR1 SGDLS and CDR2 YYNGEE come from the germline V gene.

The V call is TRBV19, the J call TRBJ2-7; TCRdb's D gene call, TRBD2, goes unchecked for lack of DNA. CDR3 length: 13 amino acids. Germline assignment: CDR1 LNHDA and CDR2 SQIVND (reference sequence). CDR3 residues: CATPGLDRHEQYF. Complete variable domain (other parts from reference TRBV19 and TRBJ2-7): DGGITQSPKYLFRKEGQNVTLSCEQNLNHDAMYWYRQDPGQGLRLIYYSQIVNDFQKGDIAEGYSVSREKKESFPLTVTSAQKNPTAFYLCATPGLDRHEQYFGPGTRLTVT.

The gene calls are TRBV4-3 and TRBJ2-3. The CDR3 is made up of 15 amino acids. Germline-derived CDR1 and CDR2 are LGHNA and YSLEER. CDR3 amino acids: CASSQDFASRDTQYF.

This chain's CDR3 is CASSLGAGTRTSYEQYF. The V and J genes are TRBV7-9 and TRBJ2-7; as DNA is missing, the TRBD1 call by TCRdb cannot be tested. This CDR3 region has 17 residues. Germline V gene lookup returns CDR1 SEHNR and CDR2 FQNEAQ (reference sequence). The complete variable domain, with remaining parts taken from reference TRBV7-9 and TRBJ2-7, reads DTGVSQNPRHKITKRGQNVTFRCDPISEHNRLYWYRQTLGQGPEFLTYFQNEAQLEKSRLLSDRFSAERPKGSFSTLEIQRTEQGDSAMYLCASSLGAGTRTSYEQYFGPGTRLTVT.

J is TRBJ2-3 and V is TRBV7-2; TCRdb's assignment of TRBD2 cannot be checked, as there is no DNA. Germline CDR1 and CDR2: SGHTA and FQGNSA. The CDR3 length is 16 residues. The CDR3 spells CASSLLAGGDTDTQYF.

The chain joins TRBV29-1 to TRBJ2-3; TCRdb's D gene call, TRBD2, goes unchecked for lack of DNA. The CDR3 runs to 13 residues. From germline, CDR1 is SQVTM and CDR2 ANQGSEA. CDR3 amino acids: CSVGEGAADTQYF.

This chain joins TRBV25-1 and TRBJ1-1; with no DNA, the TCRdb D assignment of TRBD1 cannot be verified. The germline V gene has CDR1 MGHDK and CDR2 SYGVNS. This CDR3 contains 13 residues. CDR3 amino acids: CASSPEGTGQAFF.

V usage is TRBV10-3 and J usage is TRBJ2-6. Germline assignment: CDR1 ENHRY and CDR2 SYGVKD. CDR3 length: 17 residues. The CDR3 loop is CAISESMKTSGANVLTF.

The chain uses TRBV15 and TRBJ2-1; TCRdb returns TRBD2, unconfirmable since there is no DNA. This CDR3 is 17 amino acids long. Germline lookup yields CDR1 LNHNV and CDR2 YYDKDF (reference sequence). CDR3 sequence: CATSRDPGTRFGNEQFF. Full variable domain (missing parts from reference TRBV15 and TRBJ2-1): DAMVIQNPRYQVTQFGKPVTLSCSQTLNHNVMYWYQQKSSQAPKLLFHYYDKDFNNEADTPDNFQSRRPNTSFCFLDIRSPGLGDTAMYLCATSRDPGTRFGNEQFFGPGTRLTVL.

The chain carries TRBV7-2 and TRBJ1-1; TCRdb picks TRBD1, but there is no DNA to check that call. CDR3 length: 13 residues. Germline V CDR1 and CDR2: SGHTA, FQGNSA. The CDR3 region is CASSGTGETEAFF.

The V call is TRBV7-7, the J call TRBJ2-4; the D gene TCRdb calls, TRBD1, cannot be checked with no DNA. CDR3 length: 13 amino acids. Germline assignment: CDR1 SSHAT and CDR2 FNYEAQ (reference sequence). CDR3 sequence reads: CASSDEPGNIQYF. Full variable domain (missing parts from reference TRBV7-7 and TRBJ2-4): GAGVSQSPRYKVTKRGQDVTLRCDPISSHATLYWYQQALGQGPEFLTYFNYEAQPDKSGLPSDRFSAERPEGSISTLTIQRTEQRDSAMYRCASSDEPGNIQYFGAGTRLSVL.

The rearrangement joins TRBV12-3 or TRBV12-4 to TRBJ1-2. The CDR3 sequence is 11 residues long. The CDR3 sequence is CASSPPYGYTF.

The chain couples TRBV7-9 to TRBJ2-7; the D call from TCRdb, TRBD1, cannot be confirmed without DNA. The CDR3 contains 15 residues. Germline V gives CDR1 SEHNR, CDR2 FQNEAQ (reference sequence). The CDR3 sequence is CASSYMDRPSYEQYF.

The chain is built from TRBV12-3 or TRBV12-4 and TRBJ2-1; TCRdb names TRBD1, which stays unverified in the absence of DNA. There are 15 residues in the CDR3. CDR3 amino acids: CASNSPGTYYNEQFF.

The chain joins TRBV5-1 to TRBJ2-1. Germline assignment: CDR1 SGHRS and CDR2 YFSETQ. There are 15 residues in the CDR3. This chain's CDR3 is CASSLEDSSYNEQFF.

V is TRBV5-5 and J is TRBJ2-5; without DNA, the TCRdb call of TRBD1 cannot be checked. CDR3 length equals 16 residues. CDR1 is SGHKS, CDR2 YYEKEE, per germline (reference sequence). The CDR3 here is CASSLYWTGVEETQYF.

This chain connects TRBV7-9 to TRBJ2-5; no DNA is available, so the TRBD1 call from TCRdb remains unchecked. The germline CDR1 and CDR2 sequences are SEHNR and FQNEAQ (reference sequence). This CDR3 contains 13 residues. The CDR3 sequence: CASSYPGQETQYF.

This chain uses TRBV4-2 with TRBJ1-1. Per the germline V gene, CDR1 is LGHNA and CDR2 is YNFKEQ. The CDR3 covers 16 residues. The CDR3 protein is CASSRAERKMNTEAFF.

This chain joins TRBV24-1 and TRBJ2-7; the TCRdb D gene call, TRBD1, has no DNA to confirm it. Germline V CDR1 and CDR2: KGHDR, SFDVKD. The CDR3 has 14 residues. CDR3 in amino acids: CATYARAGVYEQYF.

The V call is TRBV19, the J call TRBJ1-5. Looked up from germline, CDR1 is LNHDA and CDR2 is SQIVND (reference sequence). The CDR3 totals 15 residues. The CDR3 is CASSAFGDSNQPQHF.

CDR3 sequence reads: CATSRGLTDTQYF. The chain is built from TRBV15 and TRBJ2-3. The CDR3 contains 13 residues. CDR1 LNHNV and CDR2 YYDKDF come from the germline V gene (reference sequence).